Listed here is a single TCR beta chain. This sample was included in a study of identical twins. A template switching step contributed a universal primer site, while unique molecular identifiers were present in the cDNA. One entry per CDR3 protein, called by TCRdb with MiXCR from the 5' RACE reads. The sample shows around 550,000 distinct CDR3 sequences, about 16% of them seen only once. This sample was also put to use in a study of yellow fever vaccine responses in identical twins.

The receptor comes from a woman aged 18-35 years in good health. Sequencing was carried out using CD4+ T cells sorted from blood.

The CDR3 nucleotides read TGTGCCAGCAGCGTGACAGGGGATACGCAGTATTTT. This gives the protein CASSVTGDTQYF. The V call is TRBV5-5, the J call TRBJ2-3; 7 bases match TRBD1. This CDR3 has 12 residues. Germline V lookup: CDR1 SGHKS, CDR2 YYEKEE (reference sequence). The V segment lost 4 bases and the J segment 6 bases; nucleotides outside the gene matches: 2. Complete variable domain (other parts from reference TRBV5-5 and TRBJ2-3): DAGVTQSPTHLIKTRGQQVTLRCSPISGHKSVSWYQQVLGQGPQFIFQYYEKEERGRGNFPDRFSARQFPNYSSELNVNALLLGDSALYLCASSVTGDTQYFGPGTRLTVL.